A selection of T cell receptor beta chains follows, all from one sample in a study of blood T cells in healthy people across ages. TCRdb called the 5' RACE reads again in MiXCR, with one record for every CDR3 protein. This table has hundreds of thousands of distinct CDR3 sequences, 52% appearing once. The source material was blood. These receptors were obtained from a man aged 55-75 years in good health. Each CDR3 is given with its conserved first and last residue. The D gene is left open where the match is weak. Expanded clones are given a class, and other clones once, few, many or no size at all.

clone size,V gene,J gene,D gene,CDR3 DNA,CDR3 protein
NA,TRBV2,TRBJ2-7,NA,TGTGCCAGCCTCCTGGCATACGAGCAGTACTTC,CASLLAYEQYF
NA,TRBV7-2,TRBJ2-7,NA,TGTGCCAGCAGCTTGTCCCCAGGGGCCTACGAGCAGTACTTC,CASSLSPGAYEQYF
many,TRBV7-6,TRBJ2-1,TRBD2,TGTGCCAGCAGCAATCTAGCGGGAGGGCCTTCGAACAATGAGCAGTTCTTC,CASSNLAGGPSNNEQFF
NA,TRBV5-1,TRBJ2-3,NA,TGCGCCAGCCCCACGGGGGATACGCAGTATTTT,CASPTGDTQYF
few,TRBV28,TRBJ2-5,NA,TGTCCCGAGGGGTACCGAGAGACCCAGTACTTC,CPEGYRETQYF
NA,TRBV5-4,TRBJ2-1,NA,TGTGCCAGCAGCTTCCCAGGGGCCTACAATGAGCAGTTCTTC,CASSFPGAYNEQFF
many,TRBV29-1,TRBJ1-1,NA,TGCAGCGTGGGTCTCGGGGGGCACGGCACTGAAGCTTTCTTT,CSVGLGGHGTEAFF
NA,TRBV2,TRBJ2-7,NA,TGTGCCACCAGGCAGGACACCTACGAGCAGTACTTC,CATRQDTYEQYF
few,TRBV7-2,TRBJ2-5,NA,TGTGCCAGCAGCTTAGCAGGGAAAGAGACCCAGTACTTC,CASSLAGKETQYF
few,TRBV11-2,TRBJ1-1,TRBD1,TGTGCCAGCAGCTTAGGGGACAGGGGTGAAGCTTTCTTT,CASSLGDRGEAFF
few,TRBV6-1,TRBJ1-6,TRBD1,TGTGCCAGCAACCGAGACAGGGGATCTTCACCCCTCCACTTT,CASNRDRGSSPLHF
NA,TRBV7-2,TRBJ1-2,TRBD1,TGTGCCAGCAGCTTAAACCCCCACAGGGGGGATGGCTACACCTTC,CASSLNPHRGDGYTF
NA,TRBV9,TRBJ2-1,NA,TGTGCCAGCAGCCCAGGGGCGGGAGACTACAATGAGCAGTTCTTC,CASSPGAGDYNEQFF
NA,TRBV20-1,TRBJ2-7,NA,TGCAGTGCGAGGTCTGGAGGGGGCTACGAGCAGTACTTC,CSARSGGGYEQYF
many,TRBV19,TRBJ2-3,NA,TGTGCCAGTAGTTCTCATGGGGATACGCAGTATTTT,CASSSHGDTQYF